Detailed here is one T cell receptor (beta chain). Its antigen is unidentified. Trimming stripped 4 bases from V and 4 bases from J, with 14 bases between. CDR1 and CDR2 from the germline V gene are DFQATT and SNEGSKA (reference sequence). The CDR3 is 14 residues long. The investigators amplified TCR beta CDR3 regions from RNA transcripts. A first-round RT-PCR of the TCR CDR3 used the HTBI primer set. TCRdb called the multiplex PCR reads again in MiXCR, with one record for every CDR3 protein. The sample comprises about 500,000 distinct CDR3 sequences, approximately 15% of which are singletons, and around a sixth rests with the top ten. This record comes from a study of T cells in Graves' hyperthyroidism and ophthalmopathy. Findings and limits, study-wide: A model of 13 V-J features distinguished ophthalmopathy from stable hyperthyroidism.

The receptor's source is a woman in her late teens or twenties with Graves' hyperthyroidism. Sequenced sample: blood. V gene TRBV20-1 combines with J gene TRBJ1-5; weak D call: TRBD1 (5 bases). CDR3 protein: CSATPRVENQPQHF. CDR3 DNA sequence: TGCAGTGCTACCCCCAGGGTTGAGAATCAGCCCCAGCATTTT.